This entry concerns a single T cell receptor (beta chain). The second PCR ran about 6 to 11 cycles with a sample-barcoded 5' primer and J-beta primers. One entry per CDR3 protein, called by TCRdb with MiXCR from the 5' RACE reads. Altogether 890,000 or so distinct CDR3 sequences are present, around 68% being singletons, with the ten largest covering 25% to 35%. The source of the sample is a study of blood T cells in healthy people across ages. This receptor was identified in a man aged 25 to 45 in good health. The material sequenced was blood.

The CDR3 region has the DNA TGTGCCACCAGCGGACCGAGGGGGGCCAACGTCCTGACTTTC. Translated, it gives CATSGPRGANVLTF. The rearrangement joins TRBV15 to TRBJ2-6; D is undetermined. V lost 5 bases and J 4 bases, leaving 9 bases between the germline ends. The length of the CDR3 is 14 residues. CDR1 is LNHNV, CDR2 YYDKDF, per germline (reference sequence).